One T cell receptor beta chain is described in this entry. Its cognate antigen is unknown. The sample comes from a study of T cell responses to AZD1222 COVID-19 vaccine. Some clones are missing from TCRdb's copy, which holds only in-frame ones; the method was immunoSEQ multiplex PCR. The table includes 100,000 to 150,000 clones, under 90% detected once. Regarding the study as a whole: Seropositive at baseline were only a handful of AZD1222 recipients.

V shed 4 bases and J 2 bases; nucleotides not matched to a gene: 7. Germline CDR1 is MNHEY and CDR2 is SMNVEV (reference sequence). The CDR3 is made up of 16 amino acids. The material sequenced was peripheral blood, taken on day 0 of AZD1222 vaccination. The sequence came from an adult in good health. The chain joins TRBV27 to TRBJ2-2, with 7 positions matching TRBD1. CDR3 coding DNA: TGTGCCAGCAGTTCGATGAGGGGGCGAAACACCGGGGAGCTGTTTTTT. This sequence encodes CASSSMRGRNTGELFF.